This record covers a single T cell receptor (beta chain). Assay: immunoSEQ multiplex PCR; the TCRdb copy retains only in-frame clones and omits some. The sample has over 85,000 clones; around 85% are singletons. The sample comes from a study of blood T cell repertoires in COVID-19. This clonotype was obtained from an elderly man with acute or convalescent COVID-19. Sequencing input: peripheral blood.

The CDR3 region is CASSRRGVRNQPQHF. Written as DNA, the CDR3 is TGTGCCAGCAGCAGACGGGGGGTTAGGAATCAGCCCCAGCATTTT. This chain connects TRBV21-1 to TRBJ1-5. TRBV21-1 is described as a pseudogene. The CDR3 runs to 15 residues.